Listed here is a single T cell receptor (beta chain). These data belong to a study of T cells expressing NK-cell markers. Study details: Underlying the TCR beta repertoires were sorted CD3+CD56+NKG2C+, CD3+CD56+NKG2C- and CD3+CD56-NKG2C+ T cells. The sequencing cohort of eight donors included seven HCMV-seropositive individuals and one seronegative individual.

CDR1 is SQVTM, CDR2 ANQGSEA, per germline. This CDR3 contains 11 residues. In generating TCR beta cDNA, 5'RACE template switching with UMIs was used. After re-calling the 5' RACE reads, TCRdb lists one entry per CDR3 protein, DNA absent. The listing contains 120,000 to 150,000 distinct CDR3 sequences. This TCR came from a man between 18 and 29 years old in good health. The sequenced sample was blood T cells: a sorted CD56 or NKG2C T cell subset, CD4+ or CD8+ T cells, or bulk PBMC T cells (not recorded which). The chain couples TRBV29-1 to TRBJ1-1. CDR3 sequence reads: CSVEDGTEAFF.